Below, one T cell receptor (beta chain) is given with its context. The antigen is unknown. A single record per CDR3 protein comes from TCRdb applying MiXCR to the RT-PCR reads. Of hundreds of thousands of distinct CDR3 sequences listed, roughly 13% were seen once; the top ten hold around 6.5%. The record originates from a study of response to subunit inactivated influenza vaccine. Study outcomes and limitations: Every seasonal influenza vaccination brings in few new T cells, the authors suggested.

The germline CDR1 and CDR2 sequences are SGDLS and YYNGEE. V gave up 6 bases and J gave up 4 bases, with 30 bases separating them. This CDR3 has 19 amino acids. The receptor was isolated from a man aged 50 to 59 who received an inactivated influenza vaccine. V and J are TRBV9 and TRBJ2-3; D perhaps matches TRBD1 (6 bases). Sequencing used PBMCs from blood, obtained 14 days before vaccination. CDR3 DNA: TGTGCCAGCAACCACCCGGGTCAGGGGCCCGTAGTAGGAGCAGATACGCAGTATTTT. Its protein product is CASNHPGQGPVVGADTQYF.